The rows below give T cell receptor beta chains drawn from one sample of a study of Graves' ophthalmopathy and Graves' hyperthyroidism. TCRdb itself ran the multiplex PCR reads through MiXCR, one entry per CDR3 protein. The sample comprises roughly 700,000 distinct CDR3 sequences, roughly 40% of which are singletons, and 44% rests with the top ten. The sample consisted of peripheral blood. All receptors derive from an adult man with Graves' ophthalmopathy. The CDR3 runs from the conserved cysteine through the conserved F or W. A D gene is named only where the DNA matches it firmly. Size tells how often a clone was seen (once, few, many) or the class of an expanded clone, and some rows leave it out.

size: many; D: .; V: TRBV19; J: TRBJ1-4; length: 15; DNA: TGTGCCAGTAGTTCAAACCGGGACGGTAATGAAAAACTGTTTTTT; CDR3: CASSSNRDGNEKLFF
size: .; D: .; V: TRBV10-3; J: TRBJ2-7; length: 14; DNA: TGTGCCATCAGTGAGTCTGAGGGATCCTACGAGCAGTACTTC; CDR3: CAISESEGSYEQYF
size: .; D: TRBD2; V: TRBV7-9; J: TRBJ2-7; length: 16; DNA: TGTGCCAGCAGATATGACGGGACTAGCGGGTTCTACGAGCAGTACTTC; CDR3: CASRYDGTSGFYEQYF
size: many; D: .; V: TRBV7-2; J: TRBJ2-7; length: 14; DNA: TGTGCCAGCAGCTTAGTACAGGGAACCTACGAGCAGTACTTC; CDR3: CASSLVQGTYEQYF
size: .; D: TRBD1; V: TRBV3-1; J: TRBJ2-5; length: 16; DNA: TGTGCCAGCAGCCAGCGGGACAGGGGAAGGTGGGAGACCCAGTACTTC; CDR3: CASSQRDRGRWETQYF
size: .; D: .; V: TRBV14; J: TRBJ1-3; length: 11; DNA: TGTGCCAGCAGCCAACGTAACACCATATATTTT; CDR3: CASSQRNTIYF
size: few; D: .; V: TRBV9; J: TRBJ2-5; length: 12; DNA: TGTGCCAGCAGCCAGGCCCGTGGGGTCCAGTACTTC; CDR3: CASSQARGVQYF
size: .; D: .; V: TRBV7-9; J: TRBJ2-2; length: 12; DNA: TGTGCCAGCAACAACCGCTACGGGGAGCTGTTTTTT; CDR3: CASNNRYGELFF
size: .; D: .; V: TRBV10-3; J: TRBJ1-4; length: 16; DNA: TGTGCCAGCAGTTACTCGTACCGAGCGGGTGGGGAAAAACTGTTTTTT; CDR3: CASSYSYRAGGEKLFF
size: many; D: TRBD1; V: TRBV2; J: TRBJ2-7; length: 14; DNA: TGTGCCAGCAGCCGGGGACAGGGAATCTACGAGCAGTACTTC; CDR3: CASSRGQGIYEQYF
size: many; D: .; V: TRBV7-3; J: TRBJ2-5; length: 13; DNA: TGTGCCAGCAGCTTAACCGTAGAGGAGACCCAGTACTTC; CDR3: CASSLTVEETQYF
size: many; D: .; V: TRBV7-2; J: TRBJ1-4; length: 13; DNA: TGTGCCAGCAACCAAGGCGGTAGGGAAAAACTGTTTTTT; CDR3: CASNQGGREKLFF
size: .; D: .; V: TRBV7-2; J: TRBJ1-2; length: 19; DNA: TGTGCCAGCAGTAGCTTAGTTCTCCAGGCCCCCCGGGGTTTCGGCGGCTACACCTTC; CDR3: CASSSLVLQAPRGFGGYTF
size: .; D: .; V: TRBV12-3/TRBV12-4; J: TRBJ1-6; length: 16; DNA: TGTGCCAGCAGTTTGGATTATAGCTCCTATAATTCACCCCTCCACTTT; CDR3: CASSLDYSSYNSPLHF
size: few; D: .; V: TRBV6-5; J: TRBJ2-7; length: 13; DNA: TGTGCCAGCAGAGACCGAGGGTTGCTCGAGCAGTACTTC; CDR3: CASRDRGLLEQYF
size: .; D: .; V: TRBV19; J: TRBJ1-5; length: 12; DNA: TGTGCAGTCAGCAGTCACAATCAGCCCCAGCATTTT; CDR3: CAVSSHNQPQHF
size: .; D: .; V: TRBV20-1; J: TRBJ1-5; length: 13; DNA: TGCAGTGCTGGACGGGGGGCTGATCAGCCCCAGCATTTT; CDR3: CSAGRGADQPQHF
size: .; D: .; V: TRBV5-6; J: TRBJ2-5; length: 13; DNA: TGTGCCAGCAGCTTTAGCCGGGGGCCCGACCAGTACTTC; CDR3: CASSFSRGPDQYF
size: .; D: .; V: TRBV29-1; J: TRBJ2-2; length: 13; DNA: TGCAGCGTTGAAGACGGTGCCACCGGGGAGCTGTTTTTT; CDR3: CSVEDGATGELFF
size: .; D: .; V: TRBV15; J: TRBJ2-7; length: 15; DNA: TGTGCCACCAGCAGCAGGAGCCAGGGTCCGGGGGAGCAGTACTTC; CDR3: CATSSRSQGPGEQYF
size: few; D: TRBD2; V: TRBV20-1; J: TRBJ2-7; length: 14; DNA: TGCAGTGCTAGAGTCGCGGGACTATCGGGTGAGCAGTACTTC; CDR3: CSARVAGLSGEQYF
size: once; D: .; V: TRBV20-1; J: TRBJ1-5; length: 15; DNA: TGCAGTGCTAGAGTCCCGGGGCCCCGAAGTCAGCCCCAGCATTTT; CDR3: CSARVPGPRSQPQHF
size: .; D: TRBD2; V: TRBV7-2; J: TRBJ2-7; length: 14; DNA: TGTGCCAGCAGCCAGCGGGGGTCCTCCTACGAGCAGTACTTC; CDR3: CASSQRGSSYEQYF
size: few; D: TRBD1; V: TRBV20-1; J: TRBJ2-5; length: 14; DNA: TGCAGTGCTAGACCGGACAGGGCACAAGAGACCCAGTACTTC; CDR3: CSARPDRAQETQYF